Below are 23 T cell receptor beta chains sequenced from a single sample in a study of cytotoxic CD8 clonotypes in ibrutinib-treated CLL. Generated by immunoSEQ multiplex PCR, the TCRdb table keeps only in-frame clones and is missing some. Of approximately 160,000 clones in the sample, nearly 90% were seen once. This specimen was PBMCs, taken at disease progression, from a patient treated with ibrutinib. The receptor source for this set is a human donor with chronic lymphocytic leukemia.

The rearrangement joins TRBV4-1 to TRBJ2-7; 8 bases align to TRBD1. The CDR3 runs 16 residues. Per the germline V gene, CDR1 is MGHRA and CDR2 is YSYEKL. Losses at the gene ends were 4 bases for V and 2 bases for J; bases not matched to a gene: 10. The CDR3 region has the DNA TGCGCCAGCAGCCGCCCCCTGGGGGACAGGCCCTACGAGCAGTACTTC. This gives the protein CASSRPLGDRPYEQYF.

The chain employs TRBV5-4 and TRBJ2-2; tentative D call: TRBD2 (6 bases). V shed 6 bases and J shed 0 bases, with 18 bases lying between them. This CDR3 is 17 amino acids long. Germline V gene lookup returns CDR1 SGHNT and CDR2 YYREEE (reference sequence). In DNA, the CDR3 is TGTGCCAGCAAAAGAAGGGCCACGGGAGCGAACACCGGGGAGCTGTTTTTT. Translation gives CASKRRATGANTGELFF.

The chain uses TRBV6-1 and TRBJ1-5, with D uncertain. V shed 4 bases and J shed 6 bases, with 7 bases lying between them. The CDR3 spans 12 residues. The germline V gene encodes CDR1 MNHNS and CDR2 SASEGT. Here the CDR3 DNA reads TGTGCCAGCAGTGCCACTATTCAGCCCCAGCATTTT. Translating gives CASSATIQPQHF.

The chain uses TRBV30 and TRBJ1-5; 9 bases map to TRBD1. This CDR3 has 15 amino acids. Germline lookup yields CDR1 GTSNPN and CDR2 SVGIG (reference sequence). The V segment lost 1 base and the J segment 5 bases; nucleotides outside the gene matches: 6. CDR3 bases: TGTGCCTGGAGTGCCGGGACAGGGTTTTATCAGCCCCAGCATTTT. Translation gives CAWSAGTGFYQPQHF.

This chain connects TRBV7-3 to TRBJ1-1, with 7 bases fitting TRBD1. The germline V gene has CDR1 SGHTA and CDR2 FQGTGA. This CDR3 region has 15 residues. With 5 bases clipped from V and 4 bases from J, the junction kept 10 bases outside the gene matches. The CDR3, as DNA: TGTGCCAGCAGCCCACAGGGGAGTGTAGTCACTGAAGCTTTCTTT. This gives the protein CASSPQGSVVTEAFF.

The J gene is TRBJ1-2, the V gene TRBV6-1, with D possibly matching TRBD1 (5 bases). The V gene lost 2 bases and the J gene lost 5 bases, with 18 bases spanning the gap. The CDR3 sequence is 16 residues long. Germline V CDR1 and CDR2: MNHNS, SASEGT. The CDR3 bases are TGTGCCAGCAGTGAACCAGGGAGGGTTGGAAGTTATGGCTACACCTTC. As protein: CASSEPGRVGSYGYTF.

A word on this clone: Relative to the germline gene, one junction end is altered; a read error may explain this. CDR3 region: CASSPTDFDNEQFF. For the CDR3, the DNA is TGTGCTAGCAGCCCGACGGATTTCGACAATGAGCAGTTCTTC. V is TRBV7-7 and J is TRBJ2-1, with D unresolved. Germline assignment: CDR1 SSHAT and CDR2 FNYEAQ (reference sequence). The CDR3 consists of 14 residues.

The chain uses TRBV11-1 and TRBJ2-3, with 8 bases lining up with TRBD2. Germline CDR1 and CDR2: SGHAT and FQDESV (reference sequence). The CDR3 has 14 residues. The junction had 7 bases not matched to a gene; V was cut back by 5 bases and J by 6 bases. In DNA form, the CDR3 reads TGTGCCAGCAGCCCCGGGAGGGCCAGCGATACGCAGTATTTT. Protein sequence: CASSPGRASDTQYF.

A word on this clone: This same CDR3 is encoded by further DNA sequences in the sample. The chain employs TRBV14 and TRBJ1-2, with D perhaps TRBD1 (5 bases). CDR1 and CDR2 (germline): SGHDN, FVKESK. This CDR3 spans 13 amino acids. V was clipped by 3 bases and J by 2 bases, with 7 bases between them. The CDR3: CASSQGRNYGYTF. The CDR3 DNA follows: TGTGCCAGCAGCCAGGGGCGGAACTATGGCTACACCTTC.

This chain links TRBV7-3 with TRBJ2-1, with 8 bases matching TRBD1. The CDR3 loop spans 16 amino acids. Germline CDR1 is SGHTA and CDR2 is FQGTGA. Trimming cost V 2 bases and J 5 bases; bases outside gene matches: 8. This CDR3 is CASSLQGARLDNEQFF. CDR3 sequence (DNA): TGTGCCAGCAGCTTACAGGGGGCGCGCCTTGACAATGAGCAGTTCTTC.

The rearrangement links TRBV11-3 to TRBJ2-5; no clear D gene. CDR1 and CDR2 (germline): SGHNT, YENEEA. The V and J ends lost 0 bases and 5 bases respectively, with 16 bases between them. This CDR3 has 16 amino acids. In nucleotides, the CDR3 is TGTGCCAGCAGCTTAGAAAGGGCGAGCCGGGCGGAGACCCAGTACTTC. Its protein product is CASSLERASRAETQYF.

The DNA for the CDR3 is TGTGCCAGCAGCTTAGATCAGGCCAACACTGAAGCTTTCTTT. Its translation is CASSLDQANTEAFF. The chain employs TRBV11-3 and TRBJ1-1; D ambiguous. Germline V CDR1 and CDR2: SGHNT, YENEEA. The CDR3 is 14 residues long. Trimming pared 0 bases from V and 2 bases from J, leaving 7 bases between. Looking up the rest from reference TRBV11-3 and TRBJ1-1 gives the full variable domain: EAGVVQSPRYKIIEKKQPVAFWCNPISGHNTLYWYLQNLGQGPELLIRYENEEAVDDSQLPKDRFSAERLKGVDSTLKIQPAELGDSAVYLCASSLDQANTEAFFGQGTRLTVV.

This clone came up once. The genes are TRBV5-1 and TRBJ1-4, with TRBD1 as a possible D gene (5 bases). Germline CDR1 SGHRS, CDR2 YFSETQ. The ends were cut back, 0 bases at V and 7 bases at J, with 13 bases in the middle. The CDR3 loop spans 15 amino acids. For the CDR3, the DNA is TGCGCCAGCAGCTTGGGGCAGGGAGTAGGTGAAAAACTGTTTTTT. Translated: CASSLGQGVGEKLFF.

This chain connects TRBV9 to TRBJ2-4; D possibly corresponds to TRBD1 (6 bases). This CDR3 spans 16 amino acids. V shed 1 base and J shed 1 base, with 12 bases lying between them. Germline V CDR1 and CDR2: SGDLS, YYNGEE. CDR3 loop: CASSVTGNEAKNIQYF. The CDR3 region has the DNA TGTGCCAGCAGCGTAACAGGGAATGAGGCCAAAAACATTCAGTACTTC.

This clone has only one observation. The chain carries TRBV5-6 and TRBJ1-4, with D perhaps matching TRBD1 (5 bases). CDR1 is SGHDT and CDR2 is YYEEEE in the germline V gene. Trimming removed 3 bases at V and 7 bases at J, with 16 bases between. This CDR3 region has 15 residues. The CDR3 bases are TGTGCCAGCAGCTGGGGGACTTTGGCAGGTGAAAAACTGTTTTTT. This encodes CASSWGTLAGEKLFF.

This chain uses TRBV2 with TRBJ2-2, with D perhaps matching TRBD1 (5 bases). V was pared by 6 bases and J by 7 bases, with 6 bases between. Germline V lookup: CDR1 SNHLY, CDR2 FYNNEI. The CDR3 contains 11 residues. This CDR3 is CASRGDGELFF. DNA for the CDR3: TGTGCCAGCAGAGGGGACGGGGAGCTGTTTTTT.

The chain recombines TRBV7-3 with TRBJ2-5, with 11 bases fitting TRBD1. The germline V gene encodes CDR1 SGHTA and CDR2 FQGTGA. With V trimmed by 3 bases and J by 2 bases, 2 bases remained unmatched. This CDR3 contains 15 residues. The CDR3 DNA reads TGTGCCAGCAGCTTCGGGACAGGGGGTCAAGAGACCCAGTACTTC. It is translated as CASSFGTGGQETQYF.

The chain has TRBV4-3 and TRBJ2-3; D not certain. The length of the CDR3 is 12 residues. Germline assignment: CDR1 LGHNA and CDR2 YSLEER. V gave up 0 bases and J gave up 6 bases, with 4 bases separating them. This CDR3 reads CASSQERDTQYF. Written as DNA, the CDR3 is TGCGCCAGCAGCCAAGAAAGGGATACGCAGTATTTT.

DNA of the CDR3: TGTGCCAGCAGTTTAGGGGGCAGGGGGGAGCAGTACTTC. Protein sequence: CASSLGGRGEQYF. The chain recombines TRBV27 with TRBJ2-7; 7 positions match TRBD1. CDR3 size: 13 residues. The germline V gene has CDR1 MNHEY and CDR2 SMNVEV (reference sequence). V shed 2 bases and J 7 bases; nucleotides not matched to a gene: 5.

The chain has TRBV5-8 and TRBJ2-7, with D unresolved. V lost 2 bases, J lost 9 bases, and 12 bases lay in between. The germline V gene has CDR1 SGHTS and CDR2 YDEGEE. The CDR3 totals 12 residues. CDR3 nucleotide sequence: TGTGCCAGCAGCTTATCCCGGCTAGGGCAGTACTTC. Encoded protein: CASSLSRLGQYF.

This chain links TRBV7-3 with TRBJ2-1; D is perhaps TRBD1 (6 bases). In germline, CDR1 is SGHTA, CDR2 FQGTGA. The CDR3 has 18 residues. Trimming removed 5 bases at V and 5 bases at J, with 25 bases between. CDR3 region: CASSPKGGGLRLHNEQFF. CDR3 DNA sequence: TGTGCCAGCAGCCCCAAAGGTGGGGGCCTAAGGCTACACAATGAGCAGTTCTTC. Complete variable domain (other parts from reference TRBV7-3 and TRBJ2-1): GAGVSQTPSNKVTEKGKYVELRCDPISGHTALYWYRQSLGQGPEFLIYFQGTGAADDSGLPNDRFFAVRPEGSVSTLKIQRTERGDSAVYLCASSPKGGGLRLHNEQFFGPGTRLTVL.

The rearrangement uses TRBV7-2 and TRBJ2-7; D not certain. Trimming left V 2 bases short and J 5 bases short, with 4 bases between. The V gene's germline CDR1 is SGHTA and CDR2 FQGNSA. This CDR3 has 11 amino acids. The CDR3 bases are TGTGCCAGCAGCTTACTACACGAGCAGTACTTC. Translated, it gives CASSLLHEQYF.

The chain uses TRBV7-9 and TRBJ2-3; D may be TRBD1 (5 bases). CDR3 size: 15 residues. Per the germline V gene, CDR1 is SEHNR and CDR2 is FQNEAQ (reference sequence). Trimming took 2 bases from V and 0 from J, leaving 9 bases between them. The CDR3 loop is CASSLMTVSTDTQYF. CDR3 bases: TGTGCCAGCAGCTTAATGACAGTTAGCACAGATACGCAGTATTTT.